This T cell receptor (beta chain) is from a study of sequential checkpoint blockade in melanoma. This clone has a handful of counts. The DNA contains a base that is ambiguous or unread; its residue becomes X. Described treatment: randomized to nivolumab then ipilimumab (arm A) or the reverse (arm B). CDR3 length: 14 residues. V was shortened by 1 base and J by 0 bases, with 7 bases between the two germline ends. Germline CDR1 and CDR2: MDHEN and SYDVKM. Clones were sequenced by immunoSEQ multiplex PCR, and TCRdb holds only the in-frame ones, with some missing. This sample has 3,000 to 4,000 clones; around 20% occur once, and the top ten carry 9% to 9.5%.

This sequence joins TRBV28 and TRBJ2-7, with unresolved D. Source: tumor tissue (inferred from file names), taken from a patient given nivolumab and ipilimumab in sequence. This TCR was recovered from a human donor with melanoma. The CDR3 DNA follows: TGTGCCAGCAGTTTATCRGACTTCTCCTACGAGCAGTACTTC. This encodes CASSLXDFSYEQYF. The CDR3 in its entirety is CASSLSDFSYEQYF. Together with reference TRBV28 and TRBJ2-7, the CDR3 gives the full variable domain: DVKVTQSSRYLVKRTGEKVFLECVQDMDHENMFWYRQDPGLGLRLIYFSYDVKMKEKGDIPEGYSVSREKKERFSLILESASTNQTSMYLCASSLSDFSYEQYFGPGTRLTVT.